The 18 T cell receptor beta chains listed next were all sequenced from one sample in a study of blood T cell repertoires in COVID-19. The repertoire was sequenced with immunoSEQ multiplex PCR; TCRdb's copy has only in-frame clones and lacks some. The sample holds some 260,000 clones; about 91% are singletons and the top ten take 6.3%. Source material: peripheral blood. The receptors come from a young woman with COVID-19, enrolled during active disease.

The rearrangement joins TRBV4-1 to TRBJ2-1; 9 bases are shared with TRBD2. Trimming at V came to 1 base and at J to 8 bases, leaving 12 bases not matched to a gene. The CDR3 is 17 residues long. Germline CDR1 is MGHRA and CDR2 is YSYEKL. The CDR3 reads CASSQVPKGLALDEQFF. For the CDR3, the DNA is TGCGCCAGCAGCCAAGTCCCTAAGGGACTAGCTCTCGATGAGCAGTTCTTC.

The rearrangement links TRBV15 to TRBJ1-2, with D maybe TRBD1 (5 bases). The CDR3 spans 15 residues. Germline assignment: CDR1 LNHNV and CDR2 YYDKDF (reference sequence). The V gene lost 1 base and the J gene lost 2 bases, with 11 bases spanning the gap. The CDR3 region is CATSRVRTTNYGYTF. CDR3 sequence (DNA): TGTGCCACCAGCAGAGTAAGGACAACGAACTATGGCTACACCTTC.

The chain employs TRBV27 and TRBJ2-7, with a possible D match to TRBD2 (6 bases). Germline CDR1 reads MNHEY; CDR2 reads SMNVEV (reference sequence). The CDR3 consists of 14 residues. The V gene lost 5 bases and the J gene lost 2 bases, with 13 bases spanning the gap. The CDR3 loop is CASSESGPTYEQYV. CDR3 nucleotides: TGTGCCAGCAGTGAGAGCGGGCCGACCTACGAGCAGTACGTC.

This clone occurred once. V usage is TRBV19 and J usage is TRBJ1-2; tentatively, D is TRBD1 (6 bases). Germline V gene lookup returns CDR1 LNHDA and CDR2 SQIVND (reference sequence). V was pared by 4 bases and J by 4 bases, with 13 bases between. This CDR3 comprises 14 residues. In DNA form, the CDR3 reads TGTGCCAGTAGTACCCGGACAGACGTCTATGGCTACACCTTC. Protein: CASSTRTDVYGYTF.

This clone has more than one count but fewer than ten. This sequence joins TRBV6-4 and TRBJ1-2, with D unresolved. This CDR3 has 14 residues. Germline CDR1 MRHNA, CDR2 SNTAGT. Trimming pared 3 bases from V and 4 bases from J, leaving 12 bases between. CDR3 bases: TGTGCCAGCAGTGAGGGGAGCGACGGCTATGGCTACACCTTC. This encodes CASSEGSDGYGYTF.

The chain has TRBV5-6 and TRBJ2-3; 8 nucleotides align to TRBD1. J gave up 1 base and V 0 bases, and 4 bases lay outside the gene matches. CDR1 is SGHDT and CDR2 is YYEEEE in the germline V gene. CDR3 size: 16 residues. CDR3 nucleotides: TGTGCCAGCAGCTTGGGGCAGGGGGCTCGCACAGATACGCAGTATTTT. This codes for CASSLGQGARTDTQYF.

CDR3 residues: CAGGELASQETQYF. CDR3 coding DNA: TGTGCCGGCGGGGAACTAGCCTCCCAAGAGACCCAGTACTTC. V gene TRBV7-8 combines with J gene TRBJ2-5, with a tentative D call TRBD2 (6 bases). The V end lost 11 bases, the J end lost 1 base, and 17 bases lay between the germline ends. CDR1 is SGHVS and CDR2 is FQNEAQ in the germline V gene. This CDR3 spans 14 amino acids.

J is TRBJ2-2 and V is TRBV6-5, with 10 bases identical to TRBD2. V shed 6 bases and J 5 bases; nucleotides not matched to a gene: 6. Germline V gene sequence: CDR1 MNHEY, CDR2 SVGAGI. The CDR3 runs 15 residues. The CDR3 DNA follows: TGTGCCAGCAGCCTCGGACTAGCGGCGACCGGGGAGCTGTTTTTT. Protein: CASSLGLAATGELFF.

On this clone: Other DNA sequences within the sample encode an identical CDR3. The chain joins TRBV6-2 or TRBV6-3 to TRBJ2-3; 9 bases match TRBD1. The CDR3 is 14 residues long. Losses at the gene ends were 6 bases for V and 1 base for J; bases not matched to a gene: 2. Germline V gene lookup returns CDR1 MNHEY and CDR2 SVGEGT. CDR3 nucleotides: TGTGCCAGCAGCCGACAGGGGGGCACAGATACGCAGTATTTT. Translation gives CASSRQGGTDTQYF.

The rearrangement joins TRBV2 to TRBJ2-1, with 8 bases lining up with TRBD1. The length of the CDR3 is 17 residues. Trimming at V came to 8 bases and at J to 12 bases, leaving 24 bases not matched to a gene. The V gene's germline CDR1 is SNHLY and CDR2 FYNNEI. CDR3 nucleotide sequence: TGTGCCAGCTTGCTAGGAGCGGACAGGGAGATGGATGTGTGGCAGTTCTTC. Its protein product is CASLLGADREMDVWQFF.

The chain recombines TRBV6-2 or TRBV6-3 with TRBJ2-7; no clear D gene. Germline V CDR1 and CDR2: MNHEY, SVGEGT. The CDR3 runs 12 residues. The germline V and J ends were trimmed by 2 bases and 5 bases, with 7 bases remaining between them. The CDR3 loop reads CASSYVGDEQYF. The CDR3 DNA reads as TGTGCCAGCAGTTACGTGGGCGACGAGCAGTACTTC.

The chain combines TRBV5-4 with TRBJ2-5, with D possibly being TRBD2 (6 bases). This CDR3 has 17 residues. The germline V gene has CDR1 SGHNT and CDR2 YYREEE (reference sequence). V gave up 0 bases and J gave up 1 base, with 16 bases separating them. The chain's CDR3 is CASSLEVSSDSQETQYF. The CDR3 region has the DNA TGTGCCAGCAGCTTGGAAGTATCTAGCGACTCCCAAGAGACCCAGTACTTC. The whole variable domain, filled in from reference TRBV5-4 and TRBJ2-5, reads ETGVTQSPTHLIKTRGQQVTLRCSSQSGHNTVSWYQQALGQGPQFIFQYYREEENGRGNFPPRFSGLQFPNYSSELNVNALELDDSALYLCASSLEVSSDSQETQYFGPGTRLLVL.

The V gene is TRBV13, the J gene TRBJ1-3; no clear D. Germline CDR1 is PRHDT and CDR2 is FYEKMQ (reference sequence). This CDR3 is built from 16 residues. Trimming left V 2 bases short and J 0 bases short, with 11 bases between. DNA of the CDR3: TGTGCCAGCAGCTTATTTGCGCCGAGCTCTGGAAACACCATATATTTT. Its translation is CASSLFAPSSGNTIYF.

The chain is built from TRBV5-1 and TRBJ1-2; D gene ambiguous. V was shortened by 0 bases and J by 6 bases, with 15 bases between the two germline ends. The germline V gene encodes CDR1 SGHRS and CDR2 YFSETQ. The CDR3 extends over 15 amino acids. For the CDR3, the DNA is TGCGCCAGCAGCTTGGTTGTGCCACCAACTAATGGCTACACCTTC. As protein: CASSLVVPPTNGYTF.

This clone is a singleton in its sample. In the same sample, other DNA sequences code for this CDR3. This rearrangement joins TRBV27 to TRBJ2-1, with D possibly matching TRBD2 (5 bases). V lost 1 base, J lost 6 bases, and 7 bases lay in between. From germline, CDR1 is MNHEY and CDR2 SMNVEV (reference sequence). This CDR3 region has 13 residues. The CDR3 DNA reads TGTGCCAGCAGTTTATTAGGAGGCAATGAGCAGTTCTTC. It yields the protein CASSLLGGNEQFF.

This clone was recorded once. This CDR3 is also generated by other DNA sequences in the sample. This chain links TRBV27 with TRBJ1-3, with D possibly TRBD1 on 5 matching bases. The CDR3 is made up of 13 amino acids. Germline CDR1 is MNHEY and CDR2 is SMNVEV (reference sequence). Trimming removed 3 bases from V and 4 bases from J, with 7 bases in between. DNA for the CDR3: TGTGCCAGCAGTTTTTCAGGGGGAAACACCATATATTTT. Translated: CASSFSGGNTIYF.

This rearrangement joins TRBV6-2 or TRBV6-3 to TRBJ2-5, with 7 nucleotides matching TRBD2. In germline, CDR1 is MNHEY, CDR2 SVGEGT. The CDR3 totals 17 residues. The V segment lost 5 bases and the J segment 5 bases; nucleotides outside the gene matches: 17. In nucleotides, the CDR3 is TGTGCCAGCAGTACCGATCCTTCGGCGGGAGAGGAGGAGACCCAGTACTTC. As protein: CASSTDPSAGEEETQYF.

The genes are TRBV5-5 and TRBJ2-1; 14 bases are shared with TRBD2. The germline V gene encodes CDR1 SGHKS and CDR2 YYEKEE (reference sequence). Losses at the gene ends were 4 bases for V and 4 bases for J; bases not matched to a gene: 10. The length of the CDR3 is 18 residues. The CDR3 loop reads CASSPIGLAGGSYNEQFF. The CDR3 nucleotides read TGTGCCAGCAGCCCCATCGGACTAGCGGGGGGTTCGTACAATGAGCAGTTCTTC.